This TCR beta chain is from a study of Graves' ophthalmopathy and Graves' hyperthyroidism. Study-wide background: Calling hyperthyroidism stable required that no ophthalmopathy show up within 18 months of follow-up.

The study excluded patients with other autoimmune diseases, uncontrolled infections, pregnancy or lactation. The germline gives CDR1 SGHVS, CDR2 FQNEAQ. The CDR3 consists of 17 residues. J lost 4 bases, V lost 5 bases, and 11 bases had no gene match. Whole-study findings and limits: Most expanded clonotypes in thyroid above 0.001 frequency also showed up in blood. Sensitivity reached 85% to 90% and specificity roughly 81% for a 13-signature model separating ophthalmopathy from stable hyperthyroidism.

This clonotype showed up just a few times. Its target is not known. CDR3 regions of TCR beta were amplified from RNA transcripts. Second-round multiplex PCR came after first-round RT-PCR with HTBI primers. TCRdb analysed the multiplex PCR reads with MiXCR anew, one entry per CDR3 protein. The sample contains about 550,000 distinct CDR3 sequences, less than 40% of which appear only once. The sequenced material came from peripheral blood or thyroid tissue (not recorded which). This receptor was obtained from an adult man with Graves' hyperthyroidism. The V and J genes are TRBV7-8 and TRBJ1-2; 12 bases match TRBD1. The CDR3 DNA sequence: TGTGCCAGCAGCCCGAACTCCGGGACAGGGGGCGTCTATGGCTACACCTTC. It specifies CASSPNSGTGGVYGYTF.